This T cell receptor beta chain comes out of a study of shared clonotypes between healthy human individuals. Whole-study context: Three plates each covered CD4 naive and memory; CD8 naive two, CD8 memory one. Findings of the study overall: Rarefaction showed sorted-subset sequencing was incomplete despite large depth.

Source study methods: Filtering differed, since immunoSEQ gave only junction sequences and no quality scores. Assay: immunoSEQ multiplex PCR; the TCRdb copy retains only in-frame clones and omits some. The DNA was the basis for D and trimming; V, J and clone size are from that table. The sample contains roughly 1,500,000 clones, under 99% of which appear only once. Each donor was a Caucasian adult residing in Nashville, Tennessee. A note on this clone: What it binds is unknown.

This CDR3 region has 13 residues. V was clipped by 6 bases and J by 7 bases; unmatched bases: 8. From germline, CDR1 is MNHEY and CDR2 SVGAGI. The source of this sequence is a man aged 25 to 40 in good health. The chain has TRBV6-5 and TRBJ1-1; TRBD1 matches 7 bases. What was sequenced was naive CD4+ T cells sorted from blood. The subset was: CD45RA+ positively selected. This CDR3 is CASSLTGRNEAFF. The DNA of the CDR3 is TGTGCCAGCAGCCTGACAGGGAGGAATGAAGCTTTCTTT.